This entry lists 17 T cell receptor beta chains sequenced from one sample in a study of blood T cells in healthy people across ages. The second PCR ran about 6 to 11 cycles with a sample-barcoded 5' primer and J-beta primers. TCRdb passed the 5' RACE reads through MiXCR, listing each CDR3 protein once. This sample has about 680,000 distinct CDR3 sequences; around 45% occur once, and the top ten carry 30% to 35%. The sample consisted of blood. The source is a woman between 55 and 75 years old in good health.

The chain employs TRBV20-1 and TRBJ2-3; 8 nucleotides agree with TRBD1. The CDR3 is made up of 15 amino acids. After removal of 6 bases from V and 2 bases from J, the junction contained 10 bases not matched to a gene. The germline gives CDR1 DFQATT, CDR2 SNEGSKA (reference sequence). CDR3 sequence: CSAPLGQGYTDTQYF. The CDR3 bases are TGCAGTGCCCCCCTCGGACAGGGATACACAGATACGCAGTATTTT.

The chain links TRBV7-9 to TRBJ2-7; the match to TRBD2 covers 11 bases. CDR1 is SEHNR and CDR2 is FQNEAQ in the germline V gene (reference sequence). The V segment lost 5 bases and the J segment 5 bases; nucleotides outside the gene matches: 8. There are 15 residues in the CDR3. The CDR3, as DNA: TGTGCCAGCAGCCGACTAGCGGGAACACCCCACGAGCAGTACTTC. It encodes CASSRLAGTPHEQYF.

This sequence joins TRBV29-1 and TRBJ2-5, with 8 bases lining up with TRBD2. V lost 6 bases to trimming and J lost 11 bases; unmatched junction nucleotides: 11. The CDR3 is made up of 12 amino acids. Germline V gene data show CDR1 as SQVTM and CDR2 as ANQGSEA. In DNA, the CDR3 is TGCAGCGTGCCAGGACTAGCTCGGGAGCAGTACTTC. Protein: CSVPGLAREQYF.

This clonotype was detected only once. The V and J genes are TRBV20-1 and TRBJ1-6; the D gene is possibly TRBD1 (5 bases). Per the germline V gene, CDR1 is DFQATT and CDR2 is SNEGSKA (reference sequence). V lost 3 bases and J lost 5, with 17 bases in between. This CDR3 is built from 16 residues. The CDR3 nucleotides are TGCAGTGCTAGGCAAACCGGGACCCTTGATAATTCACCCCTCCACTTT. As protein: CSARQTGTLDNSPLHF.

The sample holds many counts of this clonotype. J is TRBJ2-7 and V is TRBV7-2, with TRBD2 matching 12 bases. The CDR3 has 14 residues. CDR1 and CDR2 (germline): SGHTA, FQGNSA. With V trimmed by 5 bases and J by 4 bases, 3 bases remained unmatched. CDR3 sequence reads: CASSQGLAGYEQYF. The CDR3 bases are TGTGCCAGCAGCCAGGGACTAGCGGGTTACGAGCAGTACTTC. Full variable domain (remainder filled in from reference TRBV7-2 and TRBJ2-7): GAGVSQSPSNKVTEKGKDVELRCDPISGHTALYWYRQSLGQGLEFLIYFQGNSAPDKSGLPSDRFSAERTGGSVSTLTIQRTQQEDSAVYLCASSQGLAGYEQYFGPGTRLTVT.

The V gene is TRBV5-1, the J gene TRBJ2-5; TRBD2 aligns across 16 bases. The tail of the sequence fits TRBJ2-7 better, so the J call may be wrong. CDR3 length: 16 amino acids. The V gene's germline CDR1 is SGHRS and CDR2 YFSETQ. The CDR3 coding sequence is TGCGCCAGCAGCTTTGGGACTAGCGGGAGGGCGTACGAGCAGTACTTC. Its translation is CASSFGTSGRAYEQYF.

The V and J genes are TRBV2 and TRBJ2-5, with D perhaps TRBD2 (6 bases). V shed 3 bases and J shed 7 bases, with 12 bases lying between them. The CDR3 is 13 residues long. Germline V lookup: CDR1 SNHLY, CDR2 FYNNEI. The CDR3 bases are TGTGCCAGCAGTGACGGGACTGGAGGGACCCAGTACTTC. Amino acids: CASSDGTGGTQYF.

The V call is TRBV6-1, the J call TRBJ2-1; D unresolved. The V gene's germline CDR1 is MNHNS and CDR2 SASEGT. There are 15 residues in the CDR3. V was pared by 2 bases and J by 0 bases, with 8 bases between. The CDR3 coding sequence is TGTGCCAGCAGTGAACGCCTGGGCTCCTACAATGAGCAGTTCTTC. This encodes CASSERLGSYNEQFF.

This clonotype was picked up a small number of times. V and J are TRBV27 and TRBJ2-4; D is ambiguous. The germline V and J ends were trimmed by 6 bases and 3 bases, with 15 bases remaining between them. The CDR3 totals 15 residues. Germline V gene lookup returns CDR1 MNHEY and CDR2 SMNVEV (reference sequence). The CDR3 loop is CASSNVGLGKNIQYF. CDR3 nucleotides: TGTGCCAGCAGCAACGTGGGCTTGGGCAAAAACATTCAGTACTTC.

This chain joins TRBV20-1 and TRBJ2-1, with 12 bases fitting TRBD2. V trimming: 6 bases; J trimming: 4 bases; junction bases outside the gene matches: 7. The CDR3 sequence is 15 residues long. Germline values: CDR1 DFQATT, CDR2 SNEGSKA (reference sequence). CDR3 sequence: CSAALAGGGYNEQFF. Written as DNA, the CDR3 is TGCAGTGCCGCCCTAGCGGGAGGGGGTTACAATGAGCAGTTCTTC.

The CDR3 sequence is CAIKSSGMTYEQYF. The DNA for the CDR3 is TGTGCCATCAAATCTAGCGGGATGACCTACGAGCAGTACTTC. The genes are TRBV10-3 and TRBJ2-7, with TRBD2 identical over 9 bases. This CDR3 has 14 residues. V lost 7 bases, J lost 2 bases, and 6 bases stayed unmatched. Per the germline V gene, CDR1 is ENHRY and CDR2 is SYGVKD.

The table lists this clonotype with a few counts. This rearrangement joins TRBV4-3 to TRBJ1-2, with 7 bases aligning to TRBD1. The J segment lost 2 bases and the V segment lost 4 bases, leaving 22 bases of the junction unmatched. Germline V gives CDR1 LGHNA, CDR2 YSLEER. The CDR3 spans 20 residues. In DNA form, the CDR3 reads TGCGCCAGCAGCCCCTTCCCGCCCGGACAGGTTCGACTAACCAACTATGGCTACACCTTC. It yields the protein CASSPFPPGQVRLTNYGYTF.

The chain has TRBV20-1 and TRBJ2-7, with 10 nucleotides matching TRBD2. With 0 bases clipped from V and 0 bases from J, the junction kept 2 bases outside the gene matches. CDR1 is DFQATT and CDR2 is SNEGSKA in the germline V gene (reference sequence). The CDR3 extends over 15 amino acids. CDR3 amino acids: CSARELAGNSYEQYF. The CDR3 DNA follows: TGCAGTGCTAGAGAACTAGCGGGAAACTCCTACGAGCAGTACTTC.

The chain links TRBV7-9 to TRBJ2-1; D is possibly TRBD1 or TRBD2 (6 bases each). V shed 2 bases and J shed 6 bases, with 14 bases lying between them. Germline V gene lookup returns CDR1 SEHNR and CDR2 FQNEAQ (reference sequence). The CDR3 extends over 15 amino acids. CDR3 loop: CASSLMGGYSNEQFF. Here the CDR3 DNA reads TGTGCCAGCAGCTTAATGGGGGGCTACTCCAATGAGCAGTTCTTC.

There are a few counts of this clonotype. The chain combines TRBV28 with TRBJ2-3, with 7 positions matching TRBD1. V shed 8 bases and J 4 bases; nucleotides not matched to a gene: 3. The germline V gene encodes CDR1 MDHEN and CDR2 SYDVKM. The CDR3 consists of 12 residues. CDR3 nucleotide sequence: TGTGCCAGCGACAGGGCCGCAGATACGCAGTATTTT. Translating gives CASDRAADTQYF.

The chain has TRBV7-3 and TRBJ2-1; the match to TRBD1 covers 7 bases. CDR3 length equals 15 residues. The ends lost 5 bases at V and 5 bases at J; junction bases unmatched: 9. From germline, CDR1 is SGHTA and CDR2 FQGTGA. As DNA, the CDR3 is TGTGCCAGCAGCCAGGGGGTTAGCCGGAACAATGAGCAGTTCTTC. Amino acids: CASSQGVSRNNEQFF.

The genes are TRBV7-8 and TRBJ1-1; maybe TRBD1 (6 bases). Trimming removed 5 bases from V and 10 bases from J, with 20 bases in between. The CDR3 totals 14 residues. Germline-derived CDR1 and CDR2 are SGHVS and FQNEAQ. CDR3 sequence reads: CASSPGQTRAAAFF. The CDR3 DNA follows: TGTGCCAGCAGCCCGGGACAAACTCGGGCTGCAGCTTTCTTT. Variable domain in full (rest from reference TRBV7-8 and TRBJ1-1): GAGVSQSPRYKVAKRGQDVALRCDPISGHVSLFWYQQALGQGPEFLTYFQNEAQLDKSGLPSDRFFAERPEGSVSTLKIQRTQQEDSAVYLCASSPGQTRAAAFFGQGTRLTVV.